This paragraph reports one T cell receptor beta chain. CDR1 and CDR2 from the germline V gene are LNHDA and SQIVND (reference sequence). This CDR3 comprises 15 residues. J gave up 2 bases and V 5 bases, and 6 bases lay outside the gene matches. The data were taken from a study of blood T cell repertoires in COVID-19. At the level of the study: COVID-19 samples, acute and convalescent, were from the United States, Italy and Spain. T cells, B-cell-depleted T cells, or PBMCs supplied cDNA or gDNA.

Per the study methods: Amplification from reference gene primers served as the basis for estimated nucleated cell counts. Here immunoSEQ multiplex PCR was the method, and the copy in TCRdb shows in-frame clones only, minus some. V and J calls plus clone size are reproduced from that table; the DNA served to infer D and trimming. Found here are 130,000 or so clones, 84% of them singletons; the top ten hold over 1.1%. Material for sequencing was peripheral blood. This clonotype was sampled from a man aged 55 to 69 with acute or convalescent COVID-19. The gene calls are TRBV19 and TRBJ2-3, with TRBD1 identical over 8 bases. The CDR3 protein is CASSEGTGLTDTQYF. The CDR3 DNA reads TGTGCCAGTAGTGAAGGGACAGGTCTCACAGATACGCAGTATTTT.